What follows are 20 T cell receptor beta chains derived from one specimen sequenced in a study of blood T cell repertoires in COVID-19. The assay was immunoSEQ multiplex PCR, and TCRdb's table has in-frame clones only and misses some. The sample carries roughly 240,000 clones, around 88% recorded once. Input material: PBMCs or T cells enriched from blood (not recorded which). The source of these receptors is a woman aged 50 to 60 who had recovered from COVID-19.

This sequence joins TRBV4-3 and TRBJ1-1; possibly TRBD1 for D (6 bases). The CDR3 totals 16 residues. CDR1 is LGHNA, CDR2 YSLEER, per germline. Trimming shortened V by 0 bases and J by 4 bases, and 15 bases separated the two germline ends. Written as DNA, the CDR3 is TGCGCCAGCAGCCAAGATGGAACAGGGATAGGCACTGAAGCTTTCTTT. This codes for CASSQDGTGIGTEAFF.

This chain uses TRBV25-1 with TRBJ1-1; tentatively, D is TRBD1 (6 bases). Germline CDR1 is MGHDK and CDR2 is SYGVNS. Trimming pared 2 bases from V and 0 bases from J, leaving 10 bases between. The CDR3 is 15 amino acids. The CDR3 sequence: CASSERTALNTEAFF. CDR3 in DNA: TGTGCCAGCAGTGAAAGGACAGCCTTGAACACTGAAGCTTTCTTT.

The chain uses TRBV2 and TRBJ1-2; 12 bases are a match to TRBD1. Per the germline V gene, CDR1 is SNHLY and CDR2 is FYNNEI. After removal of 6 bases from V and 2 bases from J, the junction contained 10 bases not matched to a gene. The CDR3 consists of 17 residues. DNA of the CDR3: TGTGCCAGCAGGGGGACAGGGGGCCAAGATTTGAACTATGGCTACACCTTC. Translation gives CASRGTGGQDLNYGYTF.

This clone was picked up one time. The CDR3: CASSLGWAGGNPYNEQFF. The CDR3 DNA follows: TGTGCCAGCAGCTTGGGGTGGGCGGGAGGAAACCCCTACAATGAGCAGTTCTTC. The V and J genes are TRBV5-6 and TRBJ2-1; 8 bases map to TRBD2. Germline assignment: CDR1 SGHDT and CDR2 YYEEEE. The V segment lost 0 bases and the J segment 2 bases; nucleotides outside the gene matches: 10. The length of the CDR3 is 18 residues.

In this sample, this clone turned up once. The chain has TRBV7-6 and TRBJ1-5; the match to TRBD1 covers 12 bases. CDR1 is SGHVS, CDR2 FNYEAQ, per germline. The CDR3 is 19 amino acids. Trimming took 1 base from V and 6 from J; bases not matched to a gene: 13. The CDR3 here is CASSLGDRGPEALSQPQHF. The DNA of the CDR3 is TGTGCCAGCAGCTTAGGGGACAGGGGGCCTGAAGCACTGAGTCAGCCCCAGCATTTT. The full variable domain, with the rest looked up from reference TRBV7-6 and TRBJ1-5, is GAGVSQSPRYKVTKRGQDVALRCDPISGHVSLYWYRQALGQGPEFLTYFNYEAQQDKSGLPNDRFSAERPEGSISTLTIQRTEQRDSAMYRCASSLGDRGPEALSQPQHFGDGTRLSIL.

This chain links TRBV7-9 with TRBJ2-1; 9 nucleotides agree with TRBD1. The CDR3 is 14 amino acids. Per the germline V gene, CDR1 is SEHNR and CDR2 is FQNEAQ (reference sequence). J was trimmed by 6 bases and V by 5 bases; bases with no gene match: 5. CDR3 nucleotides: TGTGCCAGCAGCCTGGACAGGGGCTCCAATGAGCAGTTCTTC. Its translation is CASSLDRGSNEQFF.

CDR3 DNA sequence: TGTGCCTGGAGTGTTGGTGTCCCAGGTGTGTGGGGCTACACCTTC. Protein: CAWSVGVPGVWGYTF. The rearrangement links TRBV30 to TRBJ1-2, with unresolved D. Germline V gives CDR1 GTSNPN, CDR2 SVGIG (reference sequence). This CDR3 spans 15 amino acids. The V end was cut by 0 bases, the J end by 8 bases, with 19 bases between.

The V gene is TRBV6-1, the J gene TRBJ2-1, with D hard to call. V was clipped by 0 bases and J by 12 bases, with 12 bases between them. Germline CDR1 and CDR2: MNHNS and SASEGT. The CDR3 is 13 amino acids. This CDR3 is CASSEARRFGQFF. The CDR3 DNA follows: TGTGCCAGCAGTGAAGCTCGGCGGTTCGGGCAGTTCTTC.

Here the CDR3 DNA reads TGCGCCAGCAGCCGGGTAGGGGCTGAAGCTTTCTTT. It yields the protein CASSRVGAEAFF. V gene TRBV4-1 combines with J gene TRBJ1-1; the D gene is possibly TRBD1 (5 bases). V was clipped by 4 bases and J by 6 bases, with 9 bases between them. Germline lookup yields CDR1 MGHRA and CDR2 YSYEKL. This CDR3 has 12 amino acids.

The table lists this clone with a count of one. CDR3 protein: CASSSPGGGTGEKLFF. CDR3 in DNA: TGTGCCAGCAGTTCACCGGGTGGGGGGACGGGGGAAAAACTGTTTTTT. The J gene is TRBJ1-4, the V gene TRBV28, with a possible D match to TRBD1 (5 bases). Trimming shortened V by 4 bases and J by 8 bases, and 20 bases separated the two germline ends. Germline V gene data show CDR1 as MDHEN and CDR2 as SYDVKM. The length of the CDR3 is 16 residues.

The chain uses TRBV6-2 or TRBV6-3 and TRBJ2-3; D remains ambiguous. The germline V gene has CDR1 MNHEY and CDR2 SVGEGT. The V end was cut by 2 bases, the J end by 7 bases, with 16 bases between. CDR3 size: 15 residues. The CDR3 here is CASSYRGRRGNTQYF. CDR3 bases: TGTGCCAGCAGTTACCGCGGCAGACGAGGCAATACGCAGTATTTT.

V and J are TRBV10-2 and TRBJ2-7; 9 nucleotides line up with TRBD1. The CDR3 contains 16 residues. CDR1 and CDR2 (germline): WSHSY, SAAADI. J gave up 4 bases and V 5 bases, and 12 bases lay outside the gene matches. CDR3 amino acids: CASSKPPGQGRYEQYF. DNA of the CDR3: TGCGCCAGCAGTAAACCGCCGGGACAGGGCCGATACGAGCAGTACTTC.

This clone showed up just once. The CDR3 region has the DNA TGTGCCAGCAGCCCGGCGAGGGTGAACACCGGGGAGCTGTTTTTT. Translating gives CASSPARVNTGELFF. The chain links TRBV5-4 to TRBJ2-2; a possible D gene is TRBD2 (5 bases). CDR3 length: 15 amino acids. Trimming cost V 4 bases and J 1 base, with 11 bases left between them. Germline V lookup: CDR1 SGHNT, CDR2 YYREEE (reference sequence).

V is TRBV24-1 and J is TRBJ1-2; D may be TRBD1 (5 bases). The CDR3 extends over 14 amino acids. Per the germline V gene, CDR1 is KGHDR and CDR2 is SFDVKD. Between the trimmed V and J ends, which lost 3 bases and 7 bases, there was a span of 14 bases. CDR3 DNA sequence: TGTGCCACCAGTGATGCGGGGCGTGTGAGTGGCTACACCTTC. Translation: CATSDAGRVSGYTF.

This clone was counted a few times. The genes are TRBV4-1 and TRBJ1-4; 9 positions agree with TRBD1. The germline CDR1 and CDR2 sequences are MGHRA and YSYEKL. V was clipped by 1 base and J by 6 bases; unmatched bases: 9. The CDR3 totals 17 residues. The CDR3: CASSQGPPRDRDEKLFF. The CDR3 DNA follows: TGCGCCAGCAGCCAAGGCCCTCCCCGGGACAGGGATGAAAAACTGTTTTTT.

The chain combines TRBV5-1 with TRBJ2-3; 7 positions agree with TRBD2. J was trimmed by 0 bases and V by 3 bases; bases with no gene match: 16. Germline V lookup: CDR1 SGHRS, CDR2 YFSETQ. The CDR3 covers 19 residues. This CDR3 reads CASSYNPNLVSGSTDTQYF. The CDR3 DNA follows: TGCGCCAGCAGCTATAATCCCAACCTGGTTAGCGGGAGCACAGATACGCAGTATTTT.

The chain employs TRBV2 and TRBJ1-6; 8 nucleotides agree with TRBD1. Trimming cost V 6 bases and J 7 bases; bases outside gene matches: 5. CDR3 length equals 14 residues. Germline V gene data show CDR1 as SNHLY and CDR2 as FYNNEI. CDR3 in amino acids: CASSIRGRNSPLHF. The CDR3 nucleotides are TGTGCCAGCAGCATCAGGGGGCGGAATTCACCCCTCCACTTT. Together with reference TRBV2 and TRBJ1-6, the CDR3 gives the full variable domain: EPEVTQTPSHQVTQMGQEVILRCVPISNHLYFYWYRQILGQKVEFLVSFYNNEISEKSEIFDDQFSVERPDGSNFTLKIRSTKLEDSAMYFCASSIRGRNSPLHFGNGTRLTVT.

V is TRBV7-9 and J is TRBJ1-5; D unclear. CDR3 length: 12 residues. Germline V gene sequence: CDR1 SEHNR, CDR2 FQNEAQ (reference sequence). Trimming pared 3 bases from V and 4 bases from J, leaving 4 bases between. As DNA, the CDR3 is TGTGCCAGCAGCTTCCAAAATCAGCCCCAGCATTTT. Protein: CASSFQNQPQHF.

This chain joins TRBV15 and TRBJ1-6; tentative D call: TRBD1 (6 bases). The V end was cut by 0 bases, the J end by 1 base, with 13 bases between. CDR1 is LNHNV, CDR2 YYDKDF, per germline (reference sequence). There are 18 residues in the CDR3. The CDR3 coding sequence is TGTGCCACCAGCAGAGATACGGCAGGGGCTTCCTATAATTCACCCCTCCACTTT. Translating it yields CATSRDTAGASYNSPLHF.

The chain carries TRBV5-1 and TRBJ2-5, with 7 bases that match TRBD1. The junction had 10 bases not matched to a gene; V was cut back by 9 bases and J by 5 bases. The germline gives CDR1 SGHRS, CDR2 YFSETQ. There are 13 residues in the CDR3. The CDR3 sequence: CATQTGSGETQYF. The CDR3 bases are TGCGCCACCCAGACAGGGTCGGGCGAGACCCAGTACTTC.